This TCR beta chain derives from a study of cytomegalovirus exposure and HLA in healthy donors. Whole-study results and caveats: Presence/absence analyses took donor sequencing depth as roughly uniform. Confirmation was obtained in vitro that three CMV-associated chains are specific for CMV antigens. Clonal expansion, a later analysis showed, was greater in HLA-associated TCR beta chains than in equally common others. Earlier findings revealed that most TCR beta V segments proved productive either about 87% or about 30% of the time.

Both 60 Vbeta primers and 13 Jbeta primers went into the PCR. Sequencing used immunoSEQ multiplex PCR; TCRdb keeps in-frame clones, though not all of them. The table includes over 100,000 clones, less than 85% detected once. A remark on this clone: The target antigen is unknown.

V dropped 4 bases and J dropped 6; count of bases not matched to a gene: 12. This CDR3 comprises 15 residues. Germline V gene lookup returns CDR1 SGHNT and CDR2 YYREEE (reference sequence). The clonotype comes from a man aged 35-49 years in good health and CMV-seronegative. J is TRBJ1-2 and V is TRBV5-4, with 7 nucleotides matching TRBD1. The sequenced sample was PBMCs. This CDR3 is CASSPFRGGANGYTF. CDR3 bases: TGTGCCAGCAGCCCTTTTCGAGGGGGCGCTAATGGCTACACCTTC.